These T cell receptor beta chains were read from a single sample in a study of T-cell reconstitution after alpha-beta-depleted transplantation in children. In TCRdb, the PCR reads were re-called with MiXCR into one record per CDR3 protein. This table holds about 200,000 distinct CDR3 sequences, roughly 6% found once. Source: PBMCs, taken before TCRalphabeta/CD19-depleted stem cell transplant. The receptors stem from a girl under three years old with combined immunodeficiency, due to receive a stem cell transplant. The CDR3 runs from the conserved cysteine through the conserved F or W. D genes are given only for firm matches. Some rows have no size entry. The others give once, few or many, or a class for an expanded clone.

CDR3aa	CDR3nt	abundance	d_gene	v_gene	j_gene
CASRYPGQGKEETQYF	TGTGCCAGCAGGTATCCGGGACAGGGGAAGGAAGAGACCCAGTACTTC	many	TRBD1	TRBV28	TRBJ2-5
CASSYYLGSTDTQYF	TGTGCCAGCAGTTACTACCTCGGAAGCACAGATACGCAGTATTTT	many	NA	TRBV6-5	TRBJ2-3
CSARDMGILSTDTQYF	TGCAGTGCTAGAGATATGGGGATCCTTAGCACAGATACGCAGTATTTT	many	NA	TRBV20-1	TRBJ2-3
CATIRDLRYTGELFF	TGTGCCACTATCCGGGACTTAAGATACACCGGGGAGCTGTTTTTT	NA	NA	TRBV5-8	TRBJ2-2
CAMSFGVSYEQYF	TGTGCCATGAGCTTCGGGGTTTCCTACGAGCAGTACTTC	NA	NA	TRBV5-3	TRBJ2-7
CASSRKKGGSLYEQYF	TGTGCCAGCAGCCGAAAAAAGGGGGGTTCGCTCTACGAGCAGTACTTC	many	NA	TRBV7-9	TRBJ2-7
CASSQLADQPQHF	TGCGCCAGCAGCCAACTGGCAGATCAGCCCCAGCATTTT	many	NA	TRBV4-1	TRBJ1-5
CSVEGVTSLTYNEQFF	TGCAGCGTTGAAGGGGTGACCTCGCTTACTTACAATGAGCAGTTCTTC	many	NA	TRBV29-1	TRBJ2-1
CASSPRVGRGQPQHF	TGTGCCAGCAGCCCACGTGTGGGGCGCGGGCAGCCCCAGCATTTT	many	NA	TRBV7-2	TRBJ1-5
CSAGGLAGETQYF	TGCAGTGCTGGGGGACTAGCGGGAGAGACCCAGTACTTC	many	TRBD2	TRBV20-1	TRBJ2-5
CASSDGASSYNSPLHF	TGTGCCAGCTCTGACGGGGCGAGCTCCTATAATTCACCCCTCCACTTT	many	NA	TRBV28	TRBJ1-6
CASSLLEGAQETQYF	TGTGCCAGCAGCTTACTGGAAGGGGCACAAGAGACCCAGTACTTC	many	NA	TRBV7-8	TRBJ2-5
CSASPARVKAFF	TGCAGTGCTAGCCCTGCCAGGGTTAAAGCTTTCTTT	many	NA	TRBV20-1	TRBJ1-1
CASSFSGSVHNEQFF	TGTGCCAGCAGCTTTAGCGGGAGCGTACACAATGAGCAGTTCTTC	NA	TRBD2	TRBV7-2	TRBJ2-1
CASSSPLLAGGKRYNEQFF	TGTGCCAGCAGTTCGCCTCTGCTTGCGGGAGGAAAGAGATACAATGAGCAGTTCTTC	many	TRBD2	TRBV6-2/TRBV6-3	TRBJ2-1
CASSLNPGSGELFF	TGTGCCAGCAGTTTAAACCCGGGGTCCGGGGAGCTGTTTTTT	NA	NA	TRBV12-3/TRBV12-4	TRBJ2-2
CSVEAASSYEQYF	TGCAGCGTTGAGGCAGCCAGCTCCTACGAGCAGTACTTC	many	NA	TRBV29-1	TRBJ2-7
CASSQGIRLAGEYTGELFF	TGTGCCAGCAGCCAAGGCATTCGACTAGCGGGGGAGTACACCGGGGAGCTGTTTTTT	many	TRBD2	TRBV4-2	TRBJ2-2
CSVPGQGSGNTIYF	TGCAGCGTGCCGGGACAGGGCTCTGGAAACACCATATATTTT	many	TRBD1	TRBV29-1	TRBJ1-3
CASSSKYGQEAFF	TGTGCCAGCAGCTCCAAGTACGGACAGGAAGCTTTCTTT	many	NA	TRBV7-9	TRBJ1-1
CSVGTHTF	TGCAGCGTCGGGACCCACACCTTC	few	NA	TRBV29-1	TRBJ1-2
CASSFGTSQYNEQFF	TGCGCCAGCAGCTTTGGGACTAGTCAATACAATGAGCAGTTCTTC	many	TRBD2	TRBV5-1	TRBJ2-1
CSVDRDSPSNTEAFF	TGCAGCGTCGACCGGGACAGCCCTTCGAACACTGAAGCTTTCTTT	few	TRBD1	TRBV29-1	TRBJ1-1
CASSPAGGFQETQYF	TGTGCCAGCAGCCCCGCCGGGGGCTTCCAAGAGACCCAGTACTTC	few	NA	TRBV7-9	TRBJ2-5
CASSSQISTNEKLFF	TGTGCCAGCAGTTCCCAGATCTCAACTAATGAAAAACTGTTTTTT	many	NA	TRBV28	TRBJ1-4
CASSLQISYNEQFF	TGTGCCAGCAGCTTACAGATCTCCTACAATGAGCAGTTCTTC	many	NA	TRBV7-9	TRBJ2-1
CSVDGGLGQYF	TGCAGCGTTGATGGGGGATTGGGCCAGTACTTC	many	NA	TRBV29-1	TRBJ2-5
CASSLWWGSSYEQYF	TGTGCCAGCAGCTTATGGTGGGGGAGCTCCTACGAGCAGTACTTC	many	NA	TRBV7-9	TRBJ2-7
CSATDRGYIEQFF	TGCAGTGCCACGGACAGGGGTTACATTGAGCAGTTCTTC	many	TRBD1	TRBV20-1	TRBJ2-1
CASSPPGTGGNSPLHF	TGTGCCAGCTCACCCCCCGGGACAGGGGGCAATTCACCCCTCCACTTT	many	TRBD1	TRBV18	TRBJ1-6
CASSSDYYEQYF	TGTGCCAGCAGCTCCGACTACTACGAGCAGTACTTC	many	NA	TRBV7-9	TRBJ2-7
CASSFVEGFHEQYF	TGTGCCAGCAGTTTCGTAGAGGGTTTTCACGAGCAGTACTTC	many	NA	TRBV28	TRBJ2-7
CSVGGLAGVGPYNEQFF	TGCAGCGTTGGGGGACTAGCGGGGGTAGGGCCCTACAATGAGCAGTTCTTC	many	TRBD2	TRBV29-1	TRBJ2-1
CASSLLPLYEQYF	TGTGCCAGCAGTTTACTACCCCTATACGAGCAGTACTTC	NA	NA	TRBV28	TRBJ2-7
CASSLGQSTDTQYF	TGTGCCAGCAGCTTAGGGCAAAGCACAGATACGCAGTATTTT	many	NA	TRBV13	TRBJ2-3
CASSLALRAEPDTQYF	TGCGCCAGCAGCTTGGCCTTGCGGGCCGAACCAGATACGCAGTATTTT	many	NA	TRBV5-1	TRBJ2-3
CASSQDRYSLHEQYF	TGCGCCAGCAGCCAAGATCGGTACAGTCTCCACGAGCAGTACTTC	few	NA	TRBV4-3	TRBJ2-7
CSARVILPDEQFF	TGCAGTGCTAGAGTTATTCTCCCGGATGAGCAGTTCTTC	many	NA	TRBV20-1	TRBJ2-1
CASSEKYLVAGILRNEQFF	TGTGCCAGCAGTGAAAAATATTTGGTAGCGGGAATCCTTCGGAATGAGCAGTTCTTC	many	TRBD2	TRBV25-1	TRBJ2-1
CATSRGTSDPYEQYF	TGTGCCACCAGCAGAGGCACTAGCGACCCCTACGAGCAGTACTTC	many	TRBD2	TRBV15	TRBJ2-7
CASSPGRTSTDTQYF	TGTGCCAGCTCACCCGGCCGGACTAGCACAGATACGCAGTATTTT	many	NA	TRBV18	TRBJ2-3
CASSPSSSGRAYEQYF	TGTGCCAGCAGCCCCTCCTCTAGCGGGCGGGCCTACGAGCAGTACTTC	many	TRBD2	TRBV12-3/TRBV12-4	TRBJ2-7
CASSQEIAGGRYEQYF	TGTGCCAGCAGCCAGGAAATAGCGGGAGGACGCTACGAGCAGTACTTC	many	TRBD2	TRBV4-2	TRBJ2-7
CASSSDGGATDTQYF	TGTGCCAGCAGCTCCGACGGGGGGGCCACAGATACGCAGTATTTT	NA	TRBD2	TRBV7-3	TRBJ2-3
CASSQVGGLRGPHEQFF	TGCGCCAGCAGCCAGGTAGGGGGGCTCAGAGGTCCCCATGAGCAGTTCTTC	many	NA	TRBV4-1	TRBJ2-1